The rows below give T cell receptor beta chains drawn from one sample of a study of blood T cell repertoires in COVID-19. The assay was immunoSEQ multiplex PCR, and TCRdb's table has in-frame clones only and misses some. The sample lists 130,000 to 150,000 clones, about 90% occurring once. Specimen: peripheral blood. These receptor sequences come from a human donor in a cohort sampled during active COVID-19. Each CDR3 is given with its conserved first and last residue. Fields, in order: clone size, D gene, J gene, V gene, CDR3 DNA, CDR3 protein. D genes are given only for firm matches. A row's size may be missing; if present it is once, few, many or a size class.

clone_size: -
d_call: TRBD1
j_call: TRBJ2-6
v_call: TRBV28
cdr3_nt: TGTGCCAGCAGTTGGGGGACAGGACTACTGGGGGCCAACGTCCTGACTTTC
cdr3_aa: CASSWGTGLLGANVLTF

clone_size: -
d_call: -
j_call: TRBJ1-4
v_call: TRBV5-1
cdr3_nt: TGCGCCAGCAGCCCAACCATAAAATTGGAGAGAGCAACTAATGAAAAACTGTTTTTT
cdr3_aa: CASSPTIKLERATNEKLFF

clone_size: -
d_call: -
j_call: TRBJ1-3
v_call: TRBV11-2
cdr3_nt: TGTGCCAGCAGCCCGACTCCTCTCTCTGGAAACACCATATATTTT
cdr3_aa: CASSPTPLSGNTIYF

clone_size: -
d_call: -
j_call: TRBJ2-7
v_call: TRBV5-1
cdr3_nt: TGCGCCAGCAGCCAACTAAAGCAGTACTTC
cdr3_aa: CASSQLKQYF

clone_size: -
d_call: -
j_call: TRBJ1-1
v_call: TRBV19
cdr3_nt: TGTGCCAGTAGTATCGCCCGTTCGACAGGACCTAACACTGAAGCTTTCTTT
cdr3_aa: CASSIARSTGPNTEAFF

clone_size: -
d_call: TRBD1
j_call: TRBJ2-2
v_call: TRBV4-1
cdr3_nt: TGCGCCAGCAGCCAACCCGGGACAGGCGGGGAGCTGTTTTTT
cdr3_aa: CASSQPGTGGELFF

clone_size: -
d_call: TRBD1
j_call: TRBJ1-1
v_call: TRBV6-5
cdr3_nt: TGTGCCAGCAGGACCGACAGGGGGGGGGTCGCTGAAGCTTTCTTT
cdr3_aa: CASRTDRGGVAEAFF

clone_size: -
d_call: -
j_call: TRBJ2-2
v_call: TRBV6-2/TRBV6-3
cdr3_nt: TGTGCCAGCAGTTACCAGGGCCCCGGGGAGCTGTTTTTT
cdr3_aa: CASSYQGPGELFF

clone_size: -
d_call: TRBD2
j_call: TRBJ2-3
v_call: TRBV18
cdr3_nt: TGTGCCAGCTCACCACTTAGCGGGGGTACAGATACGCAGTATTTT
cdr3_aa: CASSPLSGGTDTQYF

clone_size: -
d_call: TRBD2
j_call: TRBJ2-1
v_call: TRBV27
cdr3_nt: TGTGCCAGCAGTTCTCTGGTAGGGCGGGGGGGTACATACAATGAGCAGTTCTTC
cdr3_aa: CASSSLVGRGGTYNEQFF

clone_size: -
d_call: -
j_call: TRBJ1-2
v_call: TRBV4-3
cdr3_nt: TGCGCCAGCAGCCAAGATCAGTTAAACTATGGCTACACCTTC
cdr3_aa: CASSQDQLNYGYTF

clone_size: -
d_call: TRBD2
j_call: TRBJ2-3
v_call: TRBV7-2
cdr3_nt: TGTGCCAGCAGCTTACTAGGGGGGGGACTAGTGGTGGATACGCAGTATTTT
cdr3_aa: CASSLLGGGLVVDTQYF

clone_size: -
d_call: TRBD1
j_call: TRBJ2-5
v_call: TRBV11-2
cdr3_nt: TGTGCCAGCAGCTCAACAGGGGAGGAGACCCAGTACTTC
cdr3_aa: CASSSTGEETQYF

clone_size: -
d_call: -
j_call: TRBJ1-5
v_call: TRBV19
cdr3_nt: TGTGCCAGTAGTATAGATCAGGATCAGCCCCAGCATTTT
cdr3_aa: CASSIDQDQPQHF

clone_size: -
d_call: -
j_call: TRBJ1-1
v_call: TRBV5-1
cdr3_nt: TGCGCCAGCAGCCACCAGGAGGGACGCACTGAAGCTTTCTTT
cdr3_aa: CASSHQEGRTEAFF

clone_size: -
d_call: -
j_call: TRBJ1-3
v_call: TRBV30
cdr3_nt: TGTGCCTGGCTGGCCGCTGGTGGAAACACCATATATTTT
cdr3_aa: CAWLAAGGNTIYF

clone_size: few
d_call: -
j_call: TRBJ2-1
v_call: TRBV30
cdr3_nt: TGTGCCTGGACCTTATTGGAGGGGAATGAGCAGTTCTTC
cdr3_aa: CAWTLLEGNEQFF

clone_size: -
d_call: -
j_call: TRBJ1-1
v_call: TRBV6-1
cdr3_nt: TGTGCCAGCAGTGACAGGGGAGTTCTTCGCTTAACTGAAGCTTTCTTT
cdr3_aa: CASSDRGVLRLTEAFF

clone_size: -
d_call: TRBD1
j_call: TRBJ1-4
v_call: TRBV18
cdr3_nt: TGTGCCAGCTCACTCGGGACAGTTAACGAAAAACTGTTTTTT
cdr3_aa: CASSLGTVNEKLFF

clone_size: -
d_call: -
j_call: TRBJ2-7
v_call: TRBV5-1
cdr3_nt: TGCGCCAGCAGCTTTGAAGTTCCGGGCAGGGACGAGCAGTACTTC
cdr3_aa: CASSFEVPGRDEQYF

clone_size: once
d_call: TRBD1
j_call: TRBJ2-5
v_call: TRBV7-2
cdr3_nt: TGTGCCAGCAGCTTCCTGGGACAGGTACAAGAGACCCAGTACTTC
cdr3_aa: CASSFLGQVQETQYF

clone_size: -
d_call: TRBD1
j_call: TRBJ1-6
v_call: TRBV9
cdr3_nt: TGTGCCAGCACCCGGGACAGGGCGAATTCACCCCTCCACTTT
cdr3_aa: CASTRDRANSPLHF

clone_size: -
d_call: TRBD2
j_call: TRBJ2-4
v_call: TRBV6-2/TRBV6-3
cdr3_nt: TGTGCCAGCAGTTACAATCTAGCGGGAGGGGACATTCAGTACTTC
cdr3_aa: CASSYNLAGGDIQYF

clone_size: -
d_call: -
j_call: TRBJ2-3
v_call: TRBV7-2
cdr3_nt: TGTGCCAGCAACCAGCGATCGACAGATACGCAGTATTTT
cdr3_aa: CASNQRSTDTQYF

clone_size: -
d_call: TRBD1
j_call: TRBJ1-1
v_call: TRBV2
cdr3_nt: TGTGCCAGCAGTTTGACAGGGGCAGAGAACACTGAAGCTTTCTTT
cdr3_aa: CASSLTGAENTEAFF

clone_size: -
d_call: -
j_call: TRBJ2-5
v_call: TRBV7-9
cdr3_nt: TGTGCCAGCAGCCCTGAGGTGACCCAGTACTTC
cdr3_aa: CASSPEVTQYF

clone_size: -
d_call: TRBD2
j_call: TRBJ2-1
v_call: TRBV5-1
cdr3_nt: TGCGCCAGCAGCCATGAAGCGGGAGCAATCTACAATGAGCAGTTCTTC
cdr3_aa: CASSHEAGAIYNEQFF

clone_size: -
d_call: -
j_call: TRBJ1-4
v_call: TRBV7-6
cdr3_nt: TGTGCCAGCAGCCGTGCAGGGTCCGGTGAAAAACTGTTTTTT
cdr3_aa: CASSRAGSGEKLFF

clone_size: -
d_call: -
j_call: TRBJ2-7
v_call: TRBV5-4
cdr3_nt: TGTGCCAGCAGCTTGGGGCTACAGGCCTATACCTACGAGCAGTACTTC
cdr3_aa: CASSLGLQAYTYEQYF

clone_size: -
d_call: -
j_call: TRBJ1-2
v_call: TRBV28
cdr3_nt: TGTGCCAGCCAGCCTACAGGCCGAGCTAACTATGGCTACACCTTC
cdr3_aa: CASQPTGRANYGYTF

clone_size: -
d_call: -
j_call: TRBJ1-6
v_call: TRBV3-1/TRBV3-2
cdr3_nt: TGTGCCAGCAGCCAAGGCCTGAACAGGGAGAATTCACCCCTCCACTTT
cdr3_aa: CASSQGLNRENSPLHF

clone_size: -
d_call: -
j_call: TRBJ2-7
v_call: TRBV6-6
cdr3_nt: TGTGCCAGCAGAGGACAAGGAGGGTCCTCCTACGAGCAGTACTTC
cdr3_aa: CASRGQGGSSYEQYF

clone_size: -
d_call: TRBD2
j_call: TRBJ2-1
v_call: TRBV4-1
cdr3_nt: TGCGCCAGCAGAATTAGCGGGGGGGGTAATGAGCAGTTCTTC
cdr3_aa: CASRISGGGNEQFF

clone_size: -
d_call: -
j_call: TRBJ2-7
v_call: TRBV28
cdr3_nt: TGTGCCAGCAGTTTACTCAGGGAGGAACAGTACTTC
cdr3_aa: CASSLLREEQYF

clone_size: -
d_call: TRBD1
j_call: TRBJ1-1
v_call: TRBV29-1
cdr3_nt: TGCAGCGCCCCTGGACAGGGTGGGGCTGAAGCTTTCTTT
cdr3_aa: CSAPGQGGAEAFF

clone_size: -
d_call: TRBD1
j_call: TRBJ2-4
v_call: TRBV3-1/TRBV3-2
cdr3_nt: TGTGCCAGCAGCCCTTACGGGACAGGGGACCCCCGGGCCAAAAACATTCAGTACTTC
cdr3_aa: CASSPYGTGDPRAKNIQYF

clone_size: -
d_call: TRBD1
j_call: TRBJ1-6
v_call: TRBV2
cdr3_nt: TGTGCCAGCACCAAAGGACAGGGGGCTTATAATTCACCCCTCCACTTT
cdr3_aa: CASTKGQGAYNSPLHF

clone_size: -
d_call: TRBD1
j_call: TRBJ2-5
v_call: TRBV7-2
cdr3_nt: TGTGCCAGCAGCAAGGCCGGGACAGGACAAGAGACCCAGTACTTC
cdr3_aa: CASSKAGTGQETQYF

clone_size: -
d_call: -
j_call: TRBJ1-1
v_call: TRBV25-1
cdr3_nt: TGTGCCAGCAGTGGCCACCAGGGTCTGAACACTGAAGCTTTCTTT
cdr3_aa: CASSGHQGLNTEAFF

clone_size: -
d_call: -
j_call: TRBJ1-3
v_call: TRBV5-1
cdr3_nt: TGCGCCAGCAGCCCCGGTGAAGGGGAGGTAAACACCATATATTTT
cdr3_aa: CASSPGEGEVNTIYF

clone_size: -
d_call: TRBD2
j_call: TRBJ2-3
v_call: TRBV9
cdr3_nt: TGTGCCAGCAGCCCGCTTCCGGTCGGGGGGGGCGCCGCTGGTACGCAGTATTTT
cdr3_aa: CASSPLPVGGGAAGTQYF

clone_size: -
d_call: TRBD2
j_call: TRBJ2-7
v_call: TRBV5-6
cdr3_nt: TGTGCCAGCAGCAGAGGACTAGCGGGTACCTACGAGCAGTACTTC
cdr3_aa: CASSRGLAGTYEQYF

clone_size: -
d_call: -
j_call: TRBJ1-5
v_call: TRBV6-2/TRBV6-3
cdr3_nt: TGTGCCAGCAGTTCCCCGGACATAAACAATCAGCCCCAGCATTTT
cdr3_aa: CASSSPDINNQPQHF

clone_size: -
d_call: TRBD1
j_call: TRBJ1-4
v_call: TRBV28
cdr3_nt: TGTGCCAGCAGTCTCGGACAGGTGAATGAAAAACTGTTTTTT
cdr3_aa: CASSLGQVNEKLFF

clone_size: -
d_call: TRBD1
j_call: TRBJ2-5
v_call: TRBV5-4
cdr3_nt: TGTGCCAGCAGCAATCGGACAGGGACCCAAGAGACCCAGTACTTC
cdr3_aa: CASSNRTGTQETQYF

clone_size: -
d_call: TRBD1
j_call: TRBJ1-1
v_call: TRBV18
cdr3_nt: TGTGCCAGCTCCCGACAAGGGGACAGGGTTACTGAAGCTTTCTTT
cdr3_aa: CASSRQGDRVTEAFF

clone_size: -
d_call: -
j_call: TRBJ2-5
v_call: TRBV5-1
cdr3_nt: TGCGCCAGCAGCTCGGAAACGCAAGGGACACCGGAGACCCAGTACTTC
cdr3_aa: CASSSETQGTPETQYF

clone_size: -
d_call: TRBD2
j_call: TRBJ2-7
v_call: TRBV5-4
cdr3_nt: TGTGCCAGCAGCTTGGCGGGGGGGCAGACCTACGAGCAGTACTTC
cdr3_aa: CASSLAGGQTYEQYF

clone_size: -
d_call: TRBD2
j_call: TRBJ2-2
v_call: TRBV9
cdr3_nt: TGTGCCAGCAGCGTAACCAGGACTAGCGGGAGTAGTATCGGGGAGCTGTTTTTT
cdr3_aa: CASSVTRTSGSSIGELFF

clone_size: -
d_call: -
j_call: TRBJ1-3
v_call: TRBV4-2
cdr3_nt: TGTGCCAGCAGCCAAGATTTTTCAGCGTCTGGAAACACCATATATTTT
cdr3_aa: CASSQDFSASGNTIYF

clone_size: -
d_call: -
j_call: TRBJ2-7
v_call: TRBV5-4
cdr3_nt: TGTGCCAGCAGCACCGGACTAAGCAACTACGAGCAGTACTTC
cdr3_aa: CASSTGLSNYEQYF

clone_size: -
d_call: TRBD2
j_call: TRBJ2-5
v_call: TRBV4-2
cdr3_nt: TGTGCCAGCAGCCCTGATGGAGGGTTTGCGGGGGGGGAGACCCAGTACTTC
cdr3_aa: CASSPDGGFAGGETQYF

clone_size: -
d_call: TRBD1
j_call: TRBJ2-3
v_call: TRBV9
cdr3_nt: TGTGCCAGCAGCAGTCGGACAGGAAACACAGATACGCAGTATTTT
cdr3_aa: CASSSRTGNTDTQYF

clone_size: -
d_call: TRBD2
j_call: TRBJ2-1
v_call: TRBV24-1
cdr3_nt: TGTGCCACCAGTGAACTGACTAGCGGGGAGCACTCCTACAATGAGCAGTTCTTC
cdr3_aa: CATSELTSGEHSYNEQFF